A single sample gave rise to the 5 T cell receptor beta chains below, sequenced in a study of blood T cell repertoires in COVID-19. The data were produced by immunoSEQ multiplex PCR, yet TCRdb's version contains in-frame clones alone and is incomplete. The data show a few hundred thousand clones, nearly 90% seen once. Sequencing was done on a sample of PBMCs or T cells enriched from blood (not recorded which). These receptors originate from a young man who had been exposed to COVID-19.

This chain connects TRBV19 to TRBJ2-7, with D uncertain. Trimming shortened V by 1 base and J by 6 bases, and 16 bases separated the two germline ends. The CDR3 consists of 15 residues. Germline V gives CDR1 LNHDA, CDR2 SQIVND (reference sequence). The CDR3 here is CASSIVAGDFSEQYF. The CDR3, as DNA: TGTGCCAGTAGTATAGTGGCAGGCGATTTCTCCGAGCAGTACTTC.

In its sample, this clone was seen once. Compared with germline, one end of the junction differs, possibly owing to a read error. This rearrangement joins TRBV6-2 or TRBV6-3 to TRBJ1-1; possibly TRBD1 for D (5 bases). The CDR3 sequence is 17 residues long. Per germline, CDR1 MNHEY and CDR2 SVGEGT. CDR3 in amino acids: CASSLAGGGVVKTEAFF. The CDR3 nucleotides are TGTGCCAGCAGTTTGGCAGGCGGGGGGGTTGTGAAAACTGAAGCTTTCTTT.

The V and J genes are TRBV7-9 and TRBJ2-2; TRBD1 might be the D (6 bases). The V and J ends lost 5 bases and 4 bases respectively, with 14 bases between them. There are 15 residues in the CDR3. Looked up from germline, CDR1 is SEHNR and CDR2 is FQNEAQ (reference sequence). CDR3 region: CASSPGQGITGELFF. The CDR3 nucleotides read TGTGCCAGCAGCCCGGGACAAGGTATCACCGGGGAGCTGTTTTTT.

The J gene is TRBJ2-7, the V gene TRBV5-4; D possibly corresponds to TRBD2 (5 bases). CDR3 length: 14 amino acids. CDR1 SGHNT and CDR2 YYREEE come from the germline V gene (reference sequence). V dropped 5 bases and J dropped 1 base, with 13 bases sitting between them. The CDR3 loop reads CASRLGLLSYEQYF. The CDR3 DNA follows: TGTGCCAGCAGACTTGGACTCCTTTCCTACGAGCAGTACTTC.

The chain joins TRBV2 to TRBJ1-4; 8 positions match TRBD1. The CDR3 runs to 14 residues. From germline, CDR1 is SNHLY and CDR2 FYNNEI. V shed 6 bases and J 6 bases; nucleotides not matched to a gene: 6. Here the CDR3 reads CASRQQGVDEKLFF. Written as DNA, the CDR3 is TGTGCCAGCAGGCAACAGGGGGTCGATGAAAAACTGTTTTTT.